This section outlines one TCR beta chain sequence together with its context. The specificity of this receptor is unknown. No base quality values were provided; no much bigger clone lies one nucleotide off. Including the terminal cysteine and phenylalanine, the CDR3 comprises 14 residues. Solely the CDR3 DNA is kept, with 42 bases framed from the first base. Reading the germline V gene (reference sequence) gives CDR1 SEHNR and CDR2 FQNEAQ. The V end loses 5 bases and the J end loses 7 bases, and a stretch of 15 bases separates them. The protocol used for the library was PCR. Sequenced on an Illumina HiSeq 2500. To normalize quantification of the TCRbeta repertoire, the TCR libraries were built with molecular barcoding that relied on unique molecular identifiers. TCRdb trimmed public reads at Q25 via fastp, called clones via MiXCR and kept in-frame beta chains. For every CDR3 protein sequence, its rows merge into one entry that carries the most common genes and DNA. The sample data list hundreds of thousands of distinct CDR3 sequences, and about an eighth of these were observed just once. In total, the top ten clones hold under 7% of the sample.

The entry originates in a study of T-cell reconstitution after alpha-beta-depleted transplantation in children (dated by TCRdb to the mid-2010s). Study-level background: The study quantitatively tracked T-cell immune reconstitution after TCRalphabeta/CD19-depleted allogeneic hematopoietic cell transplantation in children using TCR repertoire profiling.

This receptor chain uses TRBV7-9 and TRBJ2-1, with no confidently assigned D gene. This specimen was PBMCs from the stem cell graft donor, taken from the stem cell graft. The TCR sequence derives from a human donor who donated a stem cell graft to a child with combined immunodeficiency. In nucleotides, the sequence is TGTGCCAGCAGCCGATCCGCGGCTAGGAATGAGCAGTTCTTC. It codes for CASSRSAARNEQFF.